Here is one T cell receptor (beta chain) with its context. Germline V CDR1 and CDR2: SGHKS, YYEKEE (reference sequence). There are 16 residues in the CDR3. The J segment lost 4 bases and the V segment lost 2 bases, leaving 8 bases of the junction unmatched. These data are taken from a study of blood T cell repertoires in COVID-19. Study information: Collection of acute and convalescent COVID-19 samples took place in the United States, Italy and Spain.

TCRdb's table, derived via immunoSEQ multiplex PCR, lists solely in-frame clones and lacks some. The sample consists of around 130,000 clones, roughly 86% of them appearing once. The sequence was obtained from a woman in her fifties or sixties who had recovered from COVID-19. The specimen was peripheral blood. The genes are TRBV5-5 and TRBJ2-2; TRBD1 aligns across 7 bases. CDR3 amino acids: CASSFRDSFITGELFF. CDR3 nucleotides: TGTGCCAGCAGCTTCCGGGACAGCTTTATCACCGGGGAGCTGTTTTTT.